What follows are 12 T cell receptor beta chains derived from one specimen sequenced in a study of shared clonotypes between healthy human individuals. Produced via immunoSEQ multiplex PCR; TCRdb's table is partial and in-frame only. Of roughly 1,000,000 clones in the sample, about 84% were seen once. Sequenced material: memory CD4+ T cells from PBMCs. Subset of the sample: CD45RA-negative fraction. These receptors all come from a man aged 18 to 30 in good health. Some clones in this sample may be carry-over from other donors' samples.

There are a few counts of this clone. The chain joins TRBV29-1 to TRBJ2-6; a possible D gene is TRBD1 (6 bases). The V end was cut by 7 bases, the J end by 0 bases, with 16 bases between. Per the germline V gene, CDR1 is SQVTM and CDR2 is ANQGSEA. The CDR3 spans 16 residues. The CDR3 loop reads CSALPQGSSGANVLTF. The CDR3 coding sequence is TGCAGCGCCCTCCCACAGGGCTCCTCTGGGGCCAACGTCCTGACTTTC.

CDR3 region: CASSITIQSYQPQHF. DNA for the CDR3: TGTGCCAGTAGTATCACCATCCAGAGTTATCAGCCCCAGCATTTT. This rearrangement joins TRBV19 to TRBJ1-5; D gene uncertain. The V end lost 3 bases, the J end lost 5 bases, and 14 bases lay between the germline ends. The CDR3 covers 15 residues. Germline loops: CDR1 LNHDA, CDR2 SQIVND (reference sequence).

V and J are TRBV6-1 and TRBJ1-5, with 8 bases lining up with TRBD1. Germline trimming cut 4 bases from V and 4 bases from J; bases unmatched to any gene: 3. This CDR3 is built from 14 residues. CDR1 is MNHNS, CDR2 SASEGT, per germline. The CDR3 region is CASSVTGGNQPQHF. As DNA, the CDR3 is TGTGCCAGCAGTGTAACAGGGGGTAATCAGCCCCAGCATTTT.

This clone was detected once. The chain couples TRBV9 to TRBJ2-3; 13 bases are a match to TRBD2. V was clipped by 2 bases and J by 0 bases; unmatched bases: 6. The CDR3 runs 18 residues. Germline CDR1 SGDLS, CDR2 YYNGEE. CDR3 bases: TGTGCCAGCAGCGTTGGGACTAGCGGGACTACTAGCACAGATACGCAGTATTTT. It encodes CASSVGTSGTTSTDTQYF.

The chain is built from TRBV27 and TRBJ1-1; D not resolved. The CDR3 runs 13 residues. Germline V gene sequence: CDR1 MNHEY, CDR2 SMNVEV (reference sequence). V was trimmed by 2 bases and J by 0 bases, leaving 4 bases between them. The CDR3 DNA follows: TGTGCCAGCAGTTTAAAGGTGAACACTGAAGCTTTCTTT. It encodes CASSLKVNTEAFF.

This clone turned up a few times. One end of the junction varies from germline; a read error may be responsible. This chain links TRBV5-1 with TRBJ1-4; D is perhaps TRBD1 (5 bases). Germline V gene data show CDR1 as SGHRS and CDR2 as YFSETQ. This CDR3 has 15 amino acids. The CDR3 DNA sequence: TGCGCCAGCAGCTTGCCGGGACCAACGAATGAAAAACTGTTTTTT. Protein: CASSLPGPTNEKLFF.

This chain uses TRBV2 with TRBJ1-1; D call uncertain. CDR3 size: 12 residues. Trimming left V 1 base short and J 12 bases short, with 12 bases between. The germline V gene has CDR1 SNHLY and CDR2 FYNNEI. CDR3 nucleotides: TGTGCCAGCAGTGAAGGGCGGTTAGTGACTTTCTTT. Protein: CASSEGRLVTFF.

This clone was found a few times. The chain has TRBV29-1 and TRBJ2-3; maybe TRBD1 (6 bases). Germline CDR1 SQVTM, CDR2 ANQGSEA. This CDR3 comprises 13 residues. Trimming took 5 bases from V and 3 from J, leaving 12 bases between them. CDR3 loop: CSVNRDTTDTQYF. Written as DNA, the CDR3 is TGCAGCGTTAACCGGGACACTACAGATACGCAGTATTTT.

This chain joins TRBV28 and TRBJ1-3; maybe TRBD1 (6 bases). The V end lost 7 bases, the J end lost 4 bases, and 17 bases lay between the germline ends. CDR3 length: 15 amino acids. The germline CDR1 and CDR2 sequences are MDHEN and SYDVKM. For the CDR3, the DNA is TGTGCCAGCACCCCCCCGGGGGCGCAAGGAAACACCATATATTTT. This encodes CASTPPGAQGNTIYF.

Regarding this clone: Other DNA sequences of this sample code for an identical CDR3. The chain has TRBV5-1 and TRBJ1-1; no clear D. Trimming cost V 4 bases and J 0 bases, with 10 bases left between them. The CDR3 runs to 14 residues. CDR1 and CDR2 from the germline V gene are SGHRS and YFSETQ. CDR3 sequence reads: CASSPGPMNTEAFF. As DNA, the CDR3 is TGCGCCAGCAGCCCAGGCCCTATGAACACTGAAGCTTTCTTT.

The CDR3 reads CSYARRGDEQFF. CDR3 DNA sequence: TGCAGCTACGCTCGGCGGGGCGATGAGCAGTTCTTC. V is TRBV29-1 and J is TRBJ2-1; possibly TRBD2 for D (6 bases). V lost 8 bases and J lost 8, with 16 bases in between. CDR3 length equals 12 residues. CDR1 is SQVTM and CDR2 is ANQGSEA in the germline V gene.

V is TRBV27 and J is TRBJ1-2, with a weak D call TRBD1 (5 bases). The germline V gene encodes CDR1 MNHEY and CDR2 SMNVEV (reference sequence). The V gene lost 5 bases and the J gene lost 1 base, with 14 bases spanning the gap. The CDR3 contains 15 residues. The CDR3 DNA reads TGTGCCAGCAGTCCCGACCATCAGGGTAACTATGGCTACACCTTC. Encoded protein: CASSPDHQGNYGYTF.